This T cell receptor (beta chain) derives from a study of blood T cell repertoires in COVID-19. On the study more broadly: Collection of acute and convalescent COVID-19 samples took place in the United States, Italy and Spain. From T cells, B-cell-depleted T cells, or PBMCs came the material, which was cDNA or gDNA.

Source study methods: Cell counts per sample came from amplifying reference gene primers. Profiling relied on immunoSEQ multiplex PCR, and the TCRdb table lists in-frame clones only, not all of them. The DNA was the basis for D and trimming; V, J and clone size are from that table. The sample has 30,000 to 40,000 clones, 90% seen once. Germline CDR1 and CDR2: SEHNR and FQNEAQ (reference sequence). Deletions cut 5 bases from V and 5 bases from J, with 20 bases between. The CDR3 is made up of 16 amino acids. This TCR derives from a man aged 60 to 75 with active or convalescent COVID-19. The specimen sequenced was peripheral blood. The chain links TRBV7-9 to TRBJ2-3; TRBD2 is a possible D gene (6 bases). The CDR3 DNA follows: TGTGCCAGCAGCGGGGTCATCCGGGAGTCTTTAGATACGCAGTATTTT. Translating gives CASSGVIRESLDTQYF. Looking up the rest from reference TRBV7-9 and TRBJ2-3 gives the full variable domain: DTGVSQNPRHKITKRGQNVTFRCDPISEHNRLYWYRQTLGQGPEFLTYFQNEAQLEKSRLLSDRFSAERPKGSFSTLEIQRTEQGDSAMYLCASSGVIRESLDTQYFGPGTRLTVL.